A single sample gave rise to the 8 T cell receptor beta chains below, sequenced in a study of tumor and adjacent non-tumor tissue in lung cancer. No cell sorting was done before RNA was extracted from the tissue. A modified ARM-PCR protocol with three rounds of nested PCR amplified TCRbeta. TCRdb recomputed calls from the multiplex PCR reads with MiXCR, one row per CDR3 protein. The sample consists of 76,000 or so distinct CDR3 sequences, 65% to 75% of them appearing once. The sequenced material came from lung tumor tissue. These TCRs come from a woman between 65 and 79 years old with non-small cell lung cancer.

Turning to this clonotype: At one end, the junction sequence differs from germline, possibly due to a read error. This chain connects TRBV5-1 to TRBJ1-4; D is unresolved. The CDR3 consists of 15 residues. From germline, CDR1 is SGHRS and CDR2 YFSETQ. DNA of the CDR3: TGCACCAGCACCCGTGGGGATGCAACTAATGAAAAACTGTTTTTT. Amino acids: CTSTRGDATNEKLFF.

A word on this clonotype: This CDR3 is missing its conserved last phenylalanine or tryptophan, likely due to a read error. The V call is TRBV5-6, the J call TRBJ1-2; D not certain. Per the germline V gene, CDR1 is SGHDT and CDR2 is YYEEEE. The CDR3 loop spans 13 amino acids. CDR3 amino acids: CASVSRLNCGYTL. CDR3 coding DNA: TGTGCCAGCGTCTCCCGATTGAACTGTGGCTACACCCTC.

As DNA, the CDR3 is TGCAGCGTTGAGGATGGTAGAGCTAACTATGGCTACACCTTC. This codes for CSVEDGRANYGYTF. V usage is TRBV29-1 and J usage is TRBJ1-2; D gene unclear. Between the trimmed V and J ends, which lost 3 bases and 0 bases, there was a span of 11 bases. The CDR3 runs 14 residues. Germline CDR1 reads SQVTM; CDR2 reads ANQGSEA.

A word on this clonotype: One end of the junction varies from germline; a read error may be responsible. V is TRBV4-1 and J is TRBJ2-5, with D possibly matching TRBD1 (7 bases). The CDR3 runs 19 residues. Per the germline V gene, CDR1 is MGHRA and CDR2 is YSYEKL. The CDR3 region is CASSQDLQGVTGRTETQCF. CDR3 nucleotide sequence: TGTGCCAGCAGCCAAGATCTCCAGGGGGTAACAGGGAGGACGGAGACCCAGTGCTTC.

On this clonotype itself: This sequence may be a read error, since a much larger clone differs from it by one base. This chain connects TRBV6-2 or TRBV6-3 to TRBJ2-7; weak D call: TRBD2 (5 bases). The CDR3 runs 15 residues. From germline, CDR1 is MNHEY and CDR2 SVGEGT. V lost 7 bases and J 0 bases, leaving 16 bases between the germline ends. In DNA form, the CDR3 reads TGTGCCAGCACCAACGACGGGGAGAGCTCCTACGAGCAGTACTTC. Translating gives CASTNDGESSYEQYF.

This clonotype was recorded many times. V is TRBV7-3 and J is TRBJ2-1, with D possibly matching TRBD1 (5 bases). CDR3 size: 17 residues. Deletions cut 5 bases from V and 5 bases from J, with 22 bases between. The germline V gene has CDR1 SGHTA and CDR2 FQGTGA. The CDR3 reads CASSTSHGTGPNNEQFF. DNA for the CDR3: TGTGCCAGCAGCACCTCCCATGGCACAGGCCCCAACAATGAGCAGTTCTTC.

This clonotype occurred a few times. At one end, the junction sequence differs from germline, possibly due to a read error. The chain joins TRBV11-3 to TRBJ1-3; a weak D match, TRBD1 (5 bases). The CDR3 totals 19 residues. Germline values: CDR1 SGHNT, CDR2 YENEEA. As DNA, the CDR3 is TGTGCCAGCAGCCAAGGACATGGTACCACAACTAACTCTGGAAACACCATATACTTT. This encodes CASSQGHGTTTNSGNTIYF. Using reference TRBV11-3 and TRBJ1-3 for the parts outside the CDR3, the full variable domain is EAGVVQSPRYKIIEKKQPVAFWCNPISGHNTLYWYLQNLGQGPELLIRYENEEAVDDSQLPKDRFSAERLKGVDSTLKIQPAELGDSAVYLCASSQGHGTTTNSGNTIYFGEGSWLTVV.

A note on this clonotype: A junction boundary mismatches the germline segment, possibly from a read error. The chain is built from TRBV11-1 and TRBJ1-1; no clear D. CDR3 length equals 13 residues. Germline lookup yields CDR1 SGHAT and CDR2 FQDESV (reference sequence). Here the CDR3 DNA reads TGTGCCAACAGCTTAGCGATGTACACTGAAGCTTTCTTT. It specifies CANSLAMYTEAFF.